The 8 T cell receptor beta chains below all came from one sample that was sequenced in a study of control samples from healthy donors and cancer patients. Method: immunoSEQ multiplex PCR; TCRdb's copy keeps in-frame clones and lacks some. Of fewer than 130,000 clones listed, roughly 90% were seen once; the top ten hold around 3.5%. Sequencing input: PBMCs. Receptor source: a woman aged 55-70 years with lung cancer.

The chain is built from TRBV30 and TRBJ2-7, with TRBD1 matching over 10 bases. The ends lost 1 base at V and 3 bases at J; junction bases unmatched: 3. This CDR3 has 14 amino acids. Germline V gene lookup returns CDR1 GTSNPN and CDR2 SVGIG (reference sequence). The DNA for the CDR3 is TGTGCCTGGAGTGGGGGACAGGGGAACTACGAGCAGTACTTC. It translates to CAWSGGQGNYEQYF.

The chain combines TRBV4-1 with TRBJ1-2, with 10 positions matching TRBD1. Germline trimming cut 3 bases from V and 3 bases from J; bases unmatched to any gene: 1. Germline loops: CDR1 MGHRA, CDR2 YSYEKL. This CDR3 has 14 amino acids. CDR3 protein: CASSQGTGDYGYTF. CDR3 DNA sequence: TGCGCCAGCAGCCAGGGGACAGGGGACTATGGCTACACCTTC.

The V call is TRBV9, the J call TRBJ1-6; D perhaps matches TRBD1 (5 bases). This CDR3 is 15 amino acids long. Germline CDR1 is SGDLS and CDR2 is YYNGEE. Trimming shortened V by 4 bases and J by 7 bases, and 15 bases separated the two germline ends. The CDR3: CASSLSGTGNSPLHF. In DNA form, the CDR3 reads TGTGCCAGCAGCCTGTCCGGGACCGGGAATTCACCCCTCCACTTT.

This clone was picked up a small number of times. V and J are TRBV7-8 and TRBJ2-6; tentative D call: TRBD2 (5 bases). The germline V gene has CDR1 SGHVS and CDR2 FQNEAQ. This CDR3 is built from 17 residues. With 7 bases removed from V and 1 base from J, the gap between germline ends came to 17 bases. DNA of the CDR3: TGTGCCAGCATGCGGAGGACCCACGGATCTGGGGCCAACGTCCTGACTTTC. It is translated as CASMRRTHGSGANVLTF. Variable domain in full (rest from reference TRBV7-8 and TRBJ2-6): GAGVSQSPRYKVAKRGQDVALRCDPISGHVSLFWYQQALGQGPEFLTYFQNEAQLDKSGLPSDRFFAERPEGSVSTLKIQRTQQEDSAVYLCASMRRTHGSGANVLTFGAGSRLTVL.

This clone was seen only a few times. The genes are TRBV4-1 and TRBJ1-5; maybe TRBD1 (6 bases). This CDR3 has 14 amino acids. Germline V lookup: CDR1 MGHRA, CDR2 YSYEKL. Trimming pared 2 bases from V and 3 bases from J, leaving 8 bases between. The CDR3 loop is CASSQTGFNQPQHF. In DNA form, the CDR3 reads TGCGCCAGCAGCCAAACAGGGTTCAATCAGCCCCAGCATTTT.

In its sample, this clone was seen a few times. CDR3 sequence: CASSLDQVNSPLHF. In DNA form, the CDR3 reads TGTGCCAGCAGCTTGGACCAGGTTAATTCACCCCTCCACTTT. The chain combines TRBV5-4 with TRBJ1-6, with D hard to call. V lost 0 bases and J 6 bases, leaving 7 bases between the germline ends. The CDR3 spans 14 residues. Germline assignment: CDR1 SGHNT and CDR2 YYREEE (reference sequence).

The gene calls are TRBV3-1 (or the pseudogene TRBV3-2) and TRBJ2-1, with 12 bases identical to TRBD2. CDR3 length: 15 amino acids. CDR1 and CDR2 (germline): LGHDT, YNNKEL (reference sequence). Trimming took 3 bases from V and 6 from J; bases not matched to a gene: 3. The chain's CDR3 is CASSQTSGGFNEQFF. The CDR3 DNA reads TGTGCCAGCAGCCAGACTAGCGGGGGTTTCAATGAGCAGTTCTTC.

The chain is built from TRBV5-1 and TRBJ2-7, with 8 bases lining up with TRBD1. The V segment lost 1 base and the J segment 5 bases; nucleotides outside the gene matches: 8. Germline V gives CDR1 SGHRS, CDR2 YFSETQ. The CDR3 length is 15 residues. The CDR3 protein is CASSLNTGGINEQYF. The CDR3 DNA is TGCGCCAGCAGCTTGAACACAGGGGGGATCAACGAGCAGTACTTC.